This TCR beta chain was obtained from a study of blood T cell repertoires in COVID-19. Overall study: T cells, B-cell-depleted T cells, or PBMCs provided the cDNA or gDNA that served as material.

The data were produced by immunoSEQ multiplex PCR, yet TCRdb's version contains in-frame clones alone and is incomplete. The sample has roughly 70,000 clones, 70% to 90% seen once; the top ten hold about 4%. V was clipped by 6 bases and J by 4 bases, with 12 bases between them. This CDR3 comprises 14 residues. Germline lookup yields CDR1 LNHDA and CDR2 SQIVND (reference sequence). The specimen was peripheral blood. The TCR originated in a man between 65 and 85 years old with active COVID-19. The rearrangement uses TRBV19 and TRBJ1-4; weak D call: TRBD1 (6 bases). CDR3 nucleotide sequence: TGTGCCAGTAGCCGACAGGACCTTAATGAAAAACTGTTTTTT. It specifies CASSRQDLNEKLFF.